These T cell receptor beta chains were read from a single sample in a study of cytomegalovirus exposure and HLA in healthy donors. Libraries were prepared by immunoSEQ multiplex PCR; TCRdb keeps only in-frame clonotypes and omits some of them. This sample has under 140,000 clones; roughly 78% occur once, and the top ten carry roughly 1.2%. Source material: PBMCs. These receptors were obtained from a woman in her 30s in good health and CMV-seronegative. The CDR3 runs from the conserved cysteine through the conserved F or W. The D gene is left open where the match is weak. Clone size, where shown, is once, few, many, or a class for clones that have expanded.

CDR3 DNA: TGCGCCAGCAGCCAAGGAGCAGCGGGGGGGCCAGGTGAGCAGTTCTTC; CDR3 protein: CASSQGAAGGPGEQFF; clone size: -; V gene: TRBV4-1; D gene: TRBD2; J gene: TRBJ2-1
CDR3 DNA: TGTGCCAGCAGCTTAGACAGGGCGAGCTCCTACAATGAGCAGTTCTTC; CDR3 protein: CASSLDRASSYNEQFF; clone size: -; V gene: TRBV7-3; D gene: TRBD1; J gene: TRBJ2-1
CDR3 DNA: TGCAGCGTTGAAGGCGGGACTAGCGGACCTAGCACAGATACGCAGTATTTT; CDR3 protein: CSVEGGTSGPSTDTQYF; clone size: -; V gene: TRBV29-1; D gene: TRBD2; J gene: TRBJ2-3
CDR3 DNA: TGTGCCAGCAGTTCAGGGGGCGCCGACTATGGCTACACCTTC; CDR3 protein: CASSSGGADYGYTF; clone size: -; V gene: TRBV6-1; D gene: TRBD1; J gene: TRBJ1-2
CDR3 DNA: TGCGCCAGCATCCAAAGTGGAGGGAGCGTCCGGGAGACCCAGTACTTC; CDR3 protein: CASIQSGGSVRETQYF; clone size: few; V gene: TRBV5-1; D gene: -; J gene: TRBJ2-5
CDR3 DNA: TGTGCCAGCAGTTTTAGTCGGTCTCTCGAGCAGTACTTC; CDR3 protein: CASSFSRSLEQYF; clone size: -; V gene: TRBV28; D gene: -; J gene: TRBJ2-7
CDR3 DNA: TGTGCCAGCAGCTCTAGCGGGAGCCGACAAGATACGCAGTATTTT; CDR3 protein: CASSSSGSRQDTQYF; clone size: few; V gene: TRBV28; D gene: TRBD2; J gene: TRBJ2-3
CDR3 DNA: TGTGCCAGCAGACTGTTAAGTAGGGGACAAGGCTATGGCTACACCTTC; CDR3 protein: CASRLLSRGQGYGYTF; clone size: -; V gene: TRBV2; D gene: -; J gene: TRBJ1-2
CDR3 DNA: TGCGCCAGCACCGACGGGTATCGGGAGGGTCAGCCCCAGCATTTT; CDR3 protein: CASTDGYREGQPQHF; clone size: -; V gene: TRBV10-1; D gene: -; J gene: TRBJ1-5
CDR3 DNA: TGCGCCAGCAGCCTGGAAACTAGGGGAGGGTATTCACCCCTCCACTTT; CDR3 protein: CASSLETRGGYSPLHF; clone size: -; V gene: TRBV4-3; D gene: -; J gene: TRBJ1-6
CDR3 DNA: TGTGCTAACAGGGCACGAGGGTTCAATTCACCCCTCCACTTT; CDR3 protein: CANRARGFNSPLHF; clone size: -; V gene: TRBV2; D gene: -; J gene: TRBJ1-6
CDR3 DNA: TGCGCCAGCAGCTTGATTGCGGGGGGCTCCTACGAGCAGTACTTC; CDR3 protein: CASSLIAGGSYEQYF; clone size: -; V gene: TRBV5-1; D gene: TRBD2; J gene: TRBJ2-7
CDR3 DNA: TGTGCCAGCAGTTTATCTAATGACAGGCTAAACTATGGCTACACCTTC; CDR3 protein: CASSLSNDRLNYGYTF; clone size: -; V gene: TRBV28; D gene: -; J gene: TRBJ1-2
CDR3 DNA: TGTGCCAGCAGCCAAGTTAGCAGGGGGCTTAACGGGGAGCTGTTTTTT; CDR3 protein: CASSQVSRGLNGELFF; clone size: -; V gene: TRBV4-2; D gene: TRBD1; J gene: TRBJ2-2
CDR3 DNA: TGTGCCTGGAGTGCTGGGACAGGGGGTTGGGACACTGAAGCTTTCTTT; CDR3 protein: CAWSAGTGGWDTEAFF; clone size: -; V gene: TRBV30; D gene: TRBD1; J gene: TRBJ1-1
CDR3 DNA: TGCGCCAGCAGCCACCGACTAGCGGGAGGTTTTACAGATACGCAGTATTTT; CDR3 protein: CASSHRLAGGFTDTQYF; clone size: -; V gene: TRBV4-3; D gene: TRBD2; J gene: TRBJ2-3
CDR3 DNA: TGTGCCAGCAGCCAACCTAGCGGGGGGACAGAGACCCAGTACTTC; CDR3 protein: CASSQPSGGTETQYF; clone size: -; V gene: TRBV16; D gene: TRBD2; J gene: TRBJ2-5
CDR3 DNA: TGTGCCAGTAGGAAACAAGACAGGGACAATGAAGCTTTCTTT; CDR3 protein: CASRKQDRDNEAFF; clone size: -; V gene: TRBV19; D gene: TRBD1; J gene: TRBJ1-1
CDR3 DNA: TGTGCCAGCAAGAGAACCTCCGGGGAGCTGTTTTTT; CDR3 protein: CASKRTSGELFF; clone size: -; V gene: TRBV28; D gene: -; J gene: TRBJ2-2
CDR3 DNA: TGTGCCAGCAGCTCTAGCGGGAGACCCTACAATGAGCAGTTCTTC; CDR3 protein: CASSSSGRPYNEQFF; clone size: -; V gene: TRBV7-3; D gene: TRBD2; J gene: TRBJ2-1
CDR3 DNA: TGTGCCAGCAGTGCAGGACAGATGAACACTGAAGCTTTCTTT; CDR3 protein: CASSAGQMNTEAFF; clone size: -; V gene: TRBV2; D gene: -; J gene: TRBJ1-1
CDR3 DNA: TGTGCCAGCAGGTCCACAGGACCTCTTACCTACGAGCAGTACTTC; CDR3 protein: CASRSTGPLTYEQYF; clone size: -; V gene: TRBV6-5; D gene: -; J gene: TRBJ2-7
CDR3 DNA: TGTGCCTGGACCGGGAAATCCGGTCGGGGGCAGTTCTTC; CDR3 protein: CAWTGKSGRGQFF; clone size: -; V gene: TRBV30; D gene: -; J gene: TRBJ2-1
CDR3 DNA: TGTGCCAGCAGTTTATGGGGACAGGGGTATGACTATGGCTACACCTTC; CDR3 protein: CASSLWGQGYDYGYTF; clone size: -; V gene: TRBV28; D gene: TRBD1; J gene: TRBJ1-2